Listed here is a single T cell receptor (beta chain). This entry is derived from a study of blood T cell repertoires in COVID-19. Across the whole study: COVID-19 samples collected from the United States, Italy and Spain covered acute and convalescent phases. The cDNA or gDNA used as material had been derived from T cells, B-cell-depleted T cells, or PBMCs.

The CDR3 spans 16 residues. Per the original data handling: Estimated nucleated cell counts came from reference gene primer amplification. The repertoire was sequenced with immunoSEQ multiplex PCR; TCRdb's copy has only in-frame clones and lacks some. The V and J calls and clone size were taken over from that table, and D and trimming were inferred from the DNA. The data show roughly 40,000 clones, more than 65% seen once. The sequence came from a man aged 65-85 years with acute or convalescent COVID-19. This chain joins TRBV21-1 and TRBJ2-3; TRBD1 is the table's D call and was not checked against the DNA. TRBV21-1 is a recognized pseudogene. The sequenced sample was peripheral blood. The CDR3 spells CASSKCGQGPGDTQYF. For the CDR3, the DNA is TGTGCCAGCAGCAAATGTGGACAGGGGCCGGGAGATACGCAGTATTTT.